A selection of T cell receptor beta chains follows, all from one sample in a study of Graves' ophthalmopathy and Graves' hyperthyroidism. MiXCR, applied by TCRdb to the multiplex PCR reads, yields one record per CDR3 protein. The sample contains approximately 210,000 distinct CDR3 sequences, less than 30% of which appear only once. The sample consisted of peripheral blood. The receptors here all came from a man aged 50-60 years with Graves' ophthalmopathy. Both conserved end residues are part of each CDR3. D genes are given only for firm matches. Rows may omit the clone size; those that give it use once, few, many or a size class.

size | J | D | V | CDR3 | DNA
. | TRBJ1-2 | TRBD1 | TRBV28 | CASSRAGTGYGYTF | TGTGCCAGCAGTCGAGCCGGGACAGGCTATGGCTACACCTTC
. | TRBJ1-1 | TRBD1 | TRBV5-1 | CASSLKEGGHTEAFF | TGCGCCAGCAGCTTAAAGGAAGGGGGCCACACTGAAGCTTTCTTT
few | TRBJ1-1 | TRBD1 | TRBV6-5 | CASSYSPRGTEAFF | TGTGCCAGCAGTTACTCCCCCAGGGGGACAGAAGCTTTCTTT
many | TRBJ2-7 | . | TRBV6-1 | CASSPKYEQYF | TGTGCCAGCAGTCCCAAATACGAGCAGTACTTC
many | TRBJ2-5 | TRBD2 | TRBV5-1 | CASSLELAGVRKTQYF | TGCGCCAGCAGCTTGGAGCTAGCGGGAGTACGAAAGACCCAGTACTTC
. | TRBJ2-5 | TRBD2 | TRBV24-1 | CATSSGGLETQYF | TGTGCCACCAGCTCCGGGGGGTTGGAGACCCAGTACTTC
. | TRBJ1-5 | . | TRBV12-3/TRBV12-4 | CASTQRDNNQPQHF | TGTGCCAGCACCCAGAGAGATAACAATCAGCCCCAGCATTTT
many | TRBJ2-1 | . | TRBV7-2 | CASSLAGEWSAEQFF | TGTGCCAGCAGCTTAGCGGGGGAGTGGTCTGCGGAGCAGTTCTTC
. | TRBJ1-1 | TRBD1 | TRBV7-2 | CASSEGQVNTEAFF | TGTGCCAGCAGCGAGGGACAGGTTAACACTGAAGCTTTCTTT
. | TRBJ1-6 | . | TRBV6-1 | CASSAGQSSYNSPLHF | TGTGCCAGCAGTGCCGGACAAAGCTCCTATAATTCACCCCTCCACTTT
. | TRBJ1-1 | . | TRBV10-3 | CAISAPNRASITEAFF | TGTGCCATCAGTGCCCCCAACAGGGCTTCGATAACTGAAGCTTTCTTT
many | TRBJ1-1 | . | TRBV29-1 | CSVSQLPENTEAFF | TGCAGCGTTTCACAATTACCCGAGAACACTGAAGCTTTCTTT
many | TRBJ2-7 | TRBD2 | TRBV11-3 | CASSPSGRPYEQYF | TGTGCCAGCAGCCCGAGCGGGAGACCCTACGAGCAGTACTTC
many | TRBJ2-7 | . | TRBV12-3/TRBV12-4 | CASSLRQGGEQYF | TGTGCCAGCAGTTTACGGCAGGGGGGCGAGCAGTACTTC
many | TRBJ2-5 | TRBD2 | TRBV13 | CASSLLAGAIETQYF | TGTGCCAGCAGCTTGTTAGCGGGAGCAATAGAGACCCAGTACTTC
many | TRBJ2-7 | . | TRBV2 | CASSQQGSTYEQYF | TGTGCCAGCAGCCAACAGGGTTCAACCTACGAGCAGTACTTC
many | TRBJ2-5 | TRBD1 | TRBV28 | CASGFSFDRVGAETQYF | TGTGCCAGCGGATTTTCTTTCGACAGGGTAGGGGCAGAGACCCAGTACTTC